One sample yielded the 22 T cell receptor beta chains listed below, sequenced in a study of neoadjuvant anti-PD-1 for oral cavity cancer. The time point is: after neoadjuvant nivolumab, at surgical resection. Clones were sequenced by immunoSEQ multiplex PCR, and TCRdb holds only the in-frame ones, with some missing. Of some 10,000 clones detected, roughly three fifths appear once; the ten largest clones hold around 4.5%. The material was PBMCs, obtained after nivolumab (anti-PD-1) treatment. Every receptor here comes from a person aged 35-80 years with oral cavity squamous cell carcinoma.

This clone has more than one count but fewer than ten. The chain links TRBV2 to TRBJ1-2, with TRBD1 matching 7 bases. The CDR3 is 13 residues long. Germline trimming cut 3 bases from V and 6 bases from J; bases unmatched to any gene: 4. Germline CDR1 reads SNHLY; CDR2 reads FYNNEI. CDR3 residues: CASSETGTNGYTF. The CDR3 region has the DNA TGTGCCAGCAGTGAGACAGGGACTAATGGCTACACCTTC.

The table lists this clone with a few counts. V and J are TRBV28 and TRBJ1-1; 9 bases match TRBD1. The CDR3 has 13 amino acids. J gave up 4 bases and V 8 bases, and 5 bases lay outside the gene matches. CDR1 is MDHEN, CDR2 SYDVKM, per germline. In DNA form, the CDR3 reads TGTGCCAGCGCCCGGGACAGGGTCACTGAAGCTTTCTTT. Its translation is CASARDRVTEAFF.

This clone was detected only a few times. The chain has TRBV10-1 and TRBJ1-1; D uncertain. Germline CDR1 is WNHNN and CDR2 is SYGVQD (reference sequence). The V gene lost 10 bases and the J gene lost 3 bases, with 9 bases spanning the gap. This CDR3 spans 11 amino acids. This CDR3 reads CATMRDTEAFF. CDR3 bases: TGCGCCACCATGAGGGACACTGAAGCTTTCTTT.

The CDR3 here is CASGPQRTYNTGELFF. DNA of the CDR3: TGTGCTAGTGGGCCGCAGAGGACCTACAACACCGGGGAGCTGTTTTTT. The chain combines TRBV12-5 with TRBJ2-2; D is unclear. Germline CDR1 is LGHNT and CDR2 is FRNRAP. V lost 6 bases, J lost 2 bases, and 16 bases lay in between. The CDR3 covers 16 residues.

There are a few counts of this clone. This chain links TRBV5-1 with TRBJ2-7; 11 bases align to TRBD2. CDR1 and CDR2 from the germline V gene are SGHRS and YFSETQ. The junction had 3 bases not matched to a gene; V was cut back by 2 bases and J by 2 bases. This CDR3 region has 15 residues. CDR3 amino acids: CASSFGTSGPYEQYF. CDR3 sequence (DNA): TGCGCCAGCAGCTTTGGGACTAGCGGCCCCTACGAGCAGTACTTC.

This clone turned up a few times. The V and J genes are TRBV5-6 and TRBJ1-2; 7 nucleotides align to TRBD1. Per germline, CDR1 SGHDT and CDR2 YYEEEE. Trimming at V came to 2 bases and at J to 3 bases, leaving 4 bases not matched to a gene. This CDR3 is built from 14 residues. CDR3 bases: TGTGCCAGCAGCTTCGGACAGGTTGACTATGGCTACACCTTC. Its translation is CASSFGQVDYGYTF.

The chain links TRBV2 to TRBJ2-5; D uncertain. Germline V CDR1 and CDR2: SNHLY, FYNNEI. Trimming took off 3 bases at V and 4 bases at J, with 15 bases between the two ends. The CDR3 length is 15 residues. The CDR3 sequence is CASSEWVMRRETQYF. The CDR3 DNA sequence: TGTGCCAGCAGTGAGTGGGTTATGAGGAGAGAGACCCAGTACTTC.

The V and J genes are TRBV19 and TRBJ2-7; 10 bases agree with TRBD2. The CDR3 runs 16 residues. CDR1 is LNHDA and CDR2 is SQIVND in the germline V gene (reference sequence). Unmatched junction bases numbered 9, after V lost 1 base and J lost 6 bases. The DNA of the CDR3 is TGTGCCAGTAGTATAGCGCACGGAGCGGGGGGGCCCGAGCAGTACTTC. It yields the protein CASSIAHGAGGPEQYF.

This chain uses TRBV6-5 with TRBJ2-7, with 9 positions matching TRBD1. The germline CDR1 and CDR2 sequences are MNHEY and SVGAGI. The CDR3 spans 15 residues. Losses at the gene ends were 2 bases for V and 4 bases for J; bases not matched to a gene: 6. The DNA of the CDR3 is TGTGCCAGCAGTTACACTGACAGGGGGGCTTACGAGCAGTACTTC. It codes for CASSYTDRGAYEQYF.

The CDR3 DNA follows: TGTGCCAGCAGCTACGAGATCTCTGCCTACGAGCAGTACTTC. It is translated as CASSYEISAYEQYF. The chain combines TRBV14 with TRBJ2-7; no reliable D call. The CDR3 runs to 14 residues. The germline gives CDR1 SGHDN, CDR2 FVKESK. V dropped 5 bases and J dropped 2 bases, with 13 bases sitting between them.

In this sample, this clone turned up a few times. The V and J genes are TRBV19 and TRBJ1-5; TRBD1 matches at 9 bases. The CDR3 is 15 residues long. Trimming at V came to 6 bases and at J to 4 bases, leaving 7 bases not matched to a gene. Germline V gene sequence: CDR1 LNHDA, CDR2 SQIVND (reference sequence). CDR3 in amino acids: CASSPTGQGNQPQHF. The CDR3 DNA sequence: TGTGCCAGTAGCCCTACGGGACAGGGAAATCAGCCCCAGCATTTT.

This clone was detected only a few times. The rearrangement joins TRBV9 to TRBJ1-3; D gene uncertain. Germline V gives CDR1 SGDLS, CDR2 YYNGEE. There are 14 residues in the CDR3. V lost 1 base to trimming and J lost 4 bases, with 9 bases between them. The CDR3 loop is CASSVRAGGNTIYF. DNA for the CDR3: TGTGCCAGCAGCGTAAGGGCAGGCGGAAACACCATATATTTT.

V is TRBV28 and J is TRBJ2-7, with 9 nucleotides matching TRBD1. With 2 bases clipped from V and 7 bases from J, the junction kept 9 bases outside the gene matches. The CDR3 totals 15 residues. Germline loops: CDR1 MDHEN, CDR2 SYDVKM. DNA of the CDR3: TGTGCCAGCAGTTTAGAGGGGACAGGGTCGGGTGAGCAGTACTTC. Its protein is CASSLEGTGSGEQYF.

The CDR3, as DNA: TGCGCCAGCAGCGTGGCAAATTCACCCCTCCACTTT. It yields the protein CASSVANSPLHF. The chain combines TRBV5-1 with TRBJ1-6; D call uncertain. Per the germline V gene, CDR1 is SGHRS and CDR2 is YFSETQ. The length of the CDR3 is 12 residues. The ends were cut back, 4 bases at V and 7 bases at J, with 6 bases in the middle.

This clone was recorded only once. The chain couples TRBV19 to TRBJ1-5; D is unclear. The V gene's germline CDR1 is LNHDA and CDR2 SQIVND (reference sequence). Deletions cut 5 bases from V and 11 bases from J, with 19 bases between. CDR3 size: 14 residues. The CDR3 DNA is TGTGCCAGTAGTCCAAGGACGGAAAGATCAGCCCAGCATTTT. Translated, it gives CASSPRTERSAQHF.

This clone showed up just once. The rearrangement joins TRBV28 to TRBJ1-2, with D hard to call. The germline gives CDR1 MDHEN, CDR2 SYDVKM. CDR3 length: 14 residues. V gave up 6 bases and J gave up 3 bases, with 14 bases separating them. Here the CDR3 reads CASRGGGAYYGYTF. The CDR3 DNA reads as TGTGCCAGCAGGGGTGGCGGAGCCTACTATGGCTACACCTTC.

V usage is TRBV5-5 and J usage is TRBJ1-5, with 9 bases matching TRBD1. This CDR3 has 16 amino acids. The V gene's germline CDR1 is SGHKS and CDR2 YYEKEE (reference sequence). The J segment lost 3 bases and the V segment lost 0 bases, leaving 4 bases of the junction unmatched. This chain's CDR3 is CASSLGQGEVNQPQHF. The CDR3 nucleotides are TGTGCCAGCAGCTTGGGACAGGGGGAAGTCAATCAGCCCCAGCATTTT.

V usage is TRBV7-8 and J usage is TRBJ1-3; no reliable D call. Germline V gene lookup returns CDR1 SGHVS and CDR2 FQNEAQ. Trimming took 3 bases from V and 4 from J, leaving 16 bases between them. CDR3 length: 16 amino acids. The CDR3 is CASSFSGRYSGNTIYF. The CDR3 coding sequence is TGTGCCAGCAGCTTCTCTGGGCGCTACTCGGGAAACACCATATATTTT. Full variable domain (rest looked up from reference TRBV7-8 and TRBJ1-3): GAGVSQSPRYKVAKRGQDVALRCDPISGHVSLFWYQQALGQGPEFLTYFQNEAQLDKSGLPSDRFFAERPEGSVSTLKIQRTQQEDSAVYLCASSFSGRYSGNTIYFGEGSWLTVV.

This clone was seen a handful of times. The CDR3 here is CASRPGTGANNEQFF. The CDR3 DNA reads TGTGCCAGCAGACCCGGGACAGGTGCGAACAATGAGCAGTTCTTC. J is TRBJ2-1 and V is TRBV2, with 8 bases fitting TRBD1. The CDR3 has 15 amino acids. CDR1 and CDR2 (germline): SNHLY, FYNNEI. Trimming took 6 bases from V and 5 from J; bases not matched to a gene: 9.

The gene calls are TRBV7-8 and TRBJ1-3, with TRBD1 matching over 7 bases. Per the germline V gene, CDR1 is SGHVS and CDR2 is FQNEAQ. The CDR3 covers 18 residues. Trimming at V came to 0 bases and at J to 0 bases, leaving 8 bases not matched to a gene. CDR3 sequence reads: CASSLAHQGGISGNTIYF. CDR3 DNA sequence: TGTGCCAGCAGCTTAGCGCATCAGGGGGGGATCTCTGGAAACACCATATATTTT.

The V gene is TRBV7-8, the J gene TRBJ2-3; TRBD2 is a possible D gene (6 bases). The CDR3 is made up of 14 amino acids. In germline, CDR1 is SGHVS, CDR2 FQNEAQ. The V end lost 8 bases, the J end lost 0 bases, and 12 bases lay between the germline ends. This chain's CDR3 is CASSRGTSTDTQYF. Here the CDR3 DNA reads TGTGCCAGCTCTCGGGGGACTAGCACAGATACGCAGTATTTT.

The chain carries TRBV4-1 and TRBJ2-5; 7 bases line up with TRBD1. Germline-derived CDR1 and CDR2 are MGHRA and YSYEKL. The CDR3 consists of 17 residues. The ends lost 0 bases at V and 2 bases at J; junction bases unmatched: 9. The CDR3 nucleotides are TGCGCCAGCAGCCAAGATGCGAAGGGGGCTCAACAAGAGACCCAGTACTTC. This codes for CASSQDAKGAQQETQYF.